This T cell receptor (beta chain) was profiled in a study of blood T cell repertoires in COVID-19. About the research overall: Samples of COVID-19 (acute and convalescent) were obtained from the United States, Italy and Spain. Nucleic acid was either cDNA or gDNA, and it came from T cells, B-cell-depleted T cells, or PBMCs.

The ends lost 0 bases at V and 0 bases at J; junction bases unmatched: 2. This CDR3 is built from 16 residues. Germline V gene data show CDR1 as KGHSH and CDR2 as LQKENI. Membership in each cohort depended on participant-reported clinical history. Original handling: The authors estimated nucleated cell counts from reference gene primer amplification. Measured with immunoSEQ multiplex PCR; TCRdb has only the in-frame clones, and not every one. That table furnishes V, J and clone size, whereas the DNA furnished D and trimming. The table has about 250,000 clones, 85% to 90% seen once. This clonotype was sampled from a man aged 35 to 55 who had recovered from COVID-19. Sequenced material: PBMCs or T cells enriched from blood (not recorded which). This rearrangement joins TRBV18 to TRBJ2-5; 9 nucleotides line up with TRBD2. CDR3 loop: CASSPPAGGYQETQYF. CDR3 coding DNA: TGTGCCAGCTCACCACCGGCGGGAGGGTACCAAGAGACCCAGTACTTC.